These T cell receptor beta chains were read from a single sample in a study of T cell responses to AZD1222 COVID-19 vaccine. Libraries were prepared by immunoSEQ multiplex PCR; TCRdb keeps only in-frame clonotypes and omits some of them. Its listing shows 150,000 or so clones. Input material: peripheral blood. All receptors derive from an adult in good health. Each CDR3 is given with its conserved first and last residue. A D gene is named only where the DNA matches it firmly.

J gene: TRBJ2-2; V gene: TRBV4-1; D gene: -; CDR3 protein: CASSQSPAGNTGELFF; CDR3 DNA: TGCGCCAGCAGCCAAAGCCCCGCAGGGAACACCGGGGAGCTGTTTTTT
J gene: TRBJ1-1; V gene: TRBV3-1/TRBV3-2; D gene: TRBD1; CDR3 protein: CASSQSTGTGEAFF; CDR3 DNA: TGTGCCAGCAGCCAATCGACAGGGACGGGTGAAGCTTTCTTT
J gene: TRBJ1-1; V gene: TRBV4-3; D gene: -; CDR3 protein: CASSQDGGRAFF; CDR3 DNA: TGCGCCAGCAGCCAAGATGGGGGGAGAGCTTTCTTT
J gene: TRBJ2-1; V gene: TRBV3-1/TRBV3-2; D gene: -; CDR3 protein: CASSQGADEQFF; CDR3 DNA: TGTGCCAGCAGCCAGGGGGCGGATGAGCAGTTCTTC
J gene: TRBJ1-6; V gene: TRBV7-8; D gene: -; CDR3 protein: CASSQEGTLGNSPLHF; CDR3 DNA: TGTGCCAGCAGCCAAGAGGGCACCCTAGGGAATTCACCCCTCCACTTT
J gene: TRBJ2-5; V gene: TRBV3-1/TRBV3-2; D gene: -; CDR3 protein: CASSQELREWETQYF; CDR3 DNA: TGTGCCAGCAGCCAAGAATTAAGGGAATGGGAGACCCAGTACTTC
J gene: TRBJ1-6; V gene: TRBV3-1/TRBV3-2; D gene: -; CDR3 protein: CASNRLMNNSPLHF; CDR3 DNA: TGTGCCAGCAATAGGCTAATGAATAATTCACCCCTCCACTTT
J gene: TRBJ2-5; V gene: TRBV4-1; D gene: -; CDR3 protein: CASSPTGADPGETQYF; CDR3 DNA: TGCGCCAGCAGCCCAACGGGGGCTGACCCGGGGGAGACCCAGTACTTC
J gene: TRBJ2-5; V gene: TRBV25-1; D gene: TRBD1; CDR3 protein: CASSRTGTGRETQYF; CDR3 DNA: TGTGCCAGCAGCCGAACCGGGACAGGGAGGGAGACCCAGTACTTC
J gene: TRBJ2-1; V gene: TRBV4-3; D gene: -; CDR3 protein: CASSQVSYNEQFF; CDR3 DNA: TGCGCCAGCAGCCAAGTGTCCTACAATGAGCAGTTCTTC
J gene: TRBJ2-7; V gene: TRBV7-2; D gene: TRBD1; CDR3 protein: CASSLPGQGGNEQYF; CDR3 DNA: TGTGCCAGCAGCTTACCGGGACAGGGAGGCAACGAGCAGTACTTC
J gene: TRBJ2-5; V gene: TRBV7-2; D gene: TRBD2; CDR3 protein: CASSLVAGGQETQYF; CDR3 DNA: TGTGCCAGCAGCTTAGTTGCGGGGGGGCAAGAGACCCAGTACTTC
J gene: TRBJ2-3; V gene: TRBV4-1; D gene: -; CDR3 protein: CASSQEKFDTQYF; CDR3 DNA: TGCGCCAGCAGCCAAGAAAAGTTTGATACGCAGTATTTT
J gene: TRBJ1-3; V gene: TRBV27; D gene: TRBD1; CDR3 protein: CASSWKPPGQGAGNTIYF; CDR3 DNA: TGTGCCAGCAGCTGGAAACCACCGGGACAGGGAGCTGGAAACACCATATATTTT
J gene: TRBJ2-5; V gene: TRBV19; D gene: TRBD1; CDR3 protein: CASRRQGAAQETQYF; CDR3 DNA: TGTGCCAGTAGACGACAGGGGGCGGCTCAAGAGACCCAGTACTTC
J gene: TRBJ1-5; V gene: TRBV4-1; D gene: -; CDR3 protein: CASSPGALSGQPQHF; CDR3 DNA: TGCGCCAGCAGCCCCGGGGCTCTATCCGGTCAGCCCCAGCATTTT
J gene: TRBJ1-6; V gene: TRBV6-5; D gene: TRBD1; CDR3 protein: CASSTEGAGASPLHF; CDR3 DNA: TGTGCCAGCAGTACCGAGGGGGCAGGAGCCTCACCCCTCCACTTT
J gene: TRBJ1-5; V gene: TRBV6-5; D gene: TRBD1; CDR3 protein: CASTLFQGAGQPQHF; CDR3 DNA: TGTGCCAGCACTCTATTTCAGGGGGCCGGACAGCCCCAGCATTTT
J gene: TRBJ1-2; V gene: TRBV28; D gene: -; CDR3 protein: CASTPAGLGNYGYTF; CDR3 DNA: TGTGCCAGCACCCCTGCCGGGCTTGGTAACTATGGCTACACCTTC
J gene: TRBJ1-1; V gene: TRBV19; D gene: -; CDR3 protein: CASSPVPGRNTEAFF; CDR3 DNA: TGTGCCAGTAGTCCTGTTCCGGGGCGCAACACTGAAGCTTTCTTT
J gene: TRBJ2-7; V gene: TRBV7-9; D gene: -; CDR3 protein: CASGISSYEQYF; CDR3 DNA: TGTGCCAGCGGCATTAGCTCCTACGAGCAGTACTTC
J gene: TRBJ1-1; V gene: TRBV5-4; D gene: -; CDR3 protein: CASSRSVTNTEAFF; CDR3 DNA: TGTGCCAGCAGCCGTTCCGTCACTAACACTGAAGCTTTCTTT
J gene: TRBJ1-6; V gene: TRBV7-2; D gene: -; CDR3 protein: CASSQKVPGGENYNSPLHF; CDR3 DNA: TGTGCCAGCAGCCAAAAAGTTCCGGGGGGGGAAAACTATAATTCACCCCTCCACTTT
J gene: TRBJ1-1; V gene: TRBV28; D gene: -; CDR3 protein: CASSLLLGVQMNTEAFF; CDR3 DNA: TGTGCCAGCAGTTTATTGTTAGGGGTGCAAATGAACACTGAAGCTTTCTTT
J gene: TRBJ1-5; V gene: TRBV6-5; D gene: -; CDR3 protein: CASSQTRVPQPQHF; CDR3 DNA: TGTGCCAGCAGTCAAACACGGGTTCCTCAGCCCCAGCATTTT
J gene: TRBJ1-6; V gene: TRBV3-1/TRBV3-2; D gene: TRBD1; CDR3 protein: CASSQVGTGNSPLHF; CDR3 DNA: TGTGCCAGCAGCCAAGTTGGGACAGGGAATTCACCCCTCCACTTT
J gene: TRBJ2-1; V gene: TRBV19; D gene: -; CDR3 protein: CASSKYRGGYNEQFF; CDR3 DNA: TGTGCCAGTAGTAAATACAGGGGGGGTTACAATGAGCAGTTCTTC
J gene: TRBJ1-5; V gene: TRBV2; D gene: TRBD1; CDR3 protein: CASSQQGGNQPQHF; CDR3 DNA: TGTGCCAGCAGTCAACAGGGGGGCAATCAGCCCCAGCATTTT
J gene: TRBJ1-5; V gene: TRBV4-3; D gene: TRBD1; CDR3 protein: CASSQDLGGQGPVQPQHF; CDR3 DNA: TGCGCCAGCAGCCAAGATCTAGGGGGACAGGGCCCAGTTCAGCCCCAGCATTTT
J gene: TRBJ2-1; V gene: TRBV7-3; D gene: TRBD2; CDR3 protein: CASSLTAPGLAEISYNEQFF; CDR3 DNA: TGTGCCAGCAGCTTAACGGCCCCGGGACTAGCGGAGATCTCCTACAATGAGCAGTTCTTC
J gene: TRBJ2-7; V gene: TRBV7-2; D gene: TRBD1; CDR3 protein: CASRLWTGNSYEQYF; CDR3 DNA: TGTGCCAGCAGATTGTGGACAGGGAACTCCTACGAGCAGTACTTC
J gene: TRBJ2-6; V gene: TRBV9; D gene: -; CDR3 protein: CASSQRVSGANVLTF; CDR3 DNA: TGTGCCAGCAGCCAAAGGGTCTCTGGGGCCAACGTCCTGACTTTC
J gene: TRBJ2-7; V gene: TRBV11-3; D gene: -; CDR3 protein: CASSLGLGRGVPEQYF; CDR3 DNA: TGTGCCAGCAGCTTAGGACTGGGCAGGGGGGTCCCCGAGCAGTACTTC
J gene: TRBJ1-2; V gene: TRBV9; D gene: -; CDR3 protein: CASSVVPGGGTGYTF; CDR3 DNA: TGTGCCAGCAGCGTAGTGCCAGGAGGGGGGACTGGCTACACCTTC
J gene: TRBJ1-1; V gene: TRBV6-4; D gene: -; CDR3 protein: CASSERQNTEAFF; CDR3 DNA: TGTGCCAGCAGTGAAAGGCAGAACACTGAAGCTTTCTTT
J gene: TRBJ1-5; V gene: TRBV19; D gene: -; CDR3 protein: CASGEIRTSSNQPQHF; CDR3 DNA: TGTGCCAGTGGGGAGATCCGTACGAGTAGCAATCAGCCCCAGCATTTT
J gene: TRBJ1-2; V gene: TRBV6-5; D gene: -; CDR3 protein: CASSYSATVSNYGYTF; CDR3 DNA: TGTGCCAGCAGTTACTCGGCCACAGTGTCTAACTATGGCTACACCTTC
J gene: TRBJ2-1; V gene: TRBV19; D gene: -; CDR3 protein: CASSIGGNNEQFF; CDR3 DNA: TGTGCCAGTAGTATAGGGGGGAACAATGAGCAGTTCTTC
J gene: TRBJ1-5; V gene: TRBV6-5; D gene: -; CDR3 protein: CASRLGKVQHF; CDR3 DNA: TGTGCCAGCAGATTAGGGAAGGTTCAGCATTTT
J gene: TRBJ2-3; V gene: TRBV5-4; D gene: -; CDR3 protein: CASSSRAGGRQAQYF; CDR3 DNA: TGTGCCAGCAGCTCGCGTGCTGGAGGCAGACAAGCGCAGTATTTT
J gene: TRBJ1-4; V gene: TRBV5-1; D gene: -; CDR3 protein: CASSFNGAGEKLFF; CDR3 DNA: TGCGCCAGCAGCTTTAACGGAGCCGGGGAAAAACTGTTTTTT
J gene: TRBJ1-6; V gene: TRBV5-1; D gene: -; CDR3 protein: CASSLNQVNSPLHF; CDR3 DNA: TGCGCCAGCAGCTTGAACCAGGTTAATTCACCCCTCCACTTT
J gene: TRBJ2-2; V gene: TRBV7-2; D gene: -; CDR3 protein: CASSLAVGELFF; CDR3 DNA: TGTGCCAGCAGCTTAGCGGTAGGGGAGCTGTTTTTT
J gene: TRBJ2-1; V gene: TRBV28; D gene: -; CDR3 protein: CASSLRQYYNEQFF; CDR3 DNA: TGTGCCAGCAGTTTACGGCAGTACTACAATGAGCAGTTCTTC
J gene: TRBJ1-1; V gene: TRBV11-2; D gene: -; CDR3 protein: CASSPSGRVTEAFF; CDR3 DNA: TGTGCCAGCAGCCCCAGTGGGAGGGTCACTGAAGCTTTCTTT
J gene: TRBJ2-7; V gene: TRBV5-6; D gene: -; CDR3 protein: CASSLRAVGGQYF; CDR3 DNA: TGTGCCAGCAGCTTGAGGGCGGTGGGAGGCCAGTACTTC
J gene: TRBJ2-5; V gene: TRBV6-5; D gene: -; CDR3 protein: CASSYRGVAGETQYF; CDR3 DNA: TGTGCCAGCAGTTACAGGGGGGTGGCGGGAGAGACCCAGTACTTC
J gene: TRBJ2-7; V gene: TRBV6-5; D gene: -; CDR3 protein: CASSYGGRRTYEQYF; CDR3 DNA: TGTGCCAGCAGTTACGGAGGACGACGTACCTACGAGCAGTACTTC
J gene: TRBJ1-1; V gene: TRBV5-6; D gene: -; CDR3 protein: CASSFGGQGFRNTEAFF; CDR3 DNA: TGTGCCAGCAGCTTTGGGGGTCAGGGGTTTAGGAACACTGAAGCTTTCTTT
J gene: TRBJ1-1; V gene: TRBV4-2; D gene: -; CDR3 protein: CASSQDHDRLNTEAFF; CDR3 DNA: TGTGCCAGCAGCCAAGATCACGACAGACTGAACACTGAAGCTTTCTTT
J gene: TRBJ2-1; V gene: TRBV7-2; D gene: -; CDR3 protein: CASSLGGGRFNEQFF; CDR3 DNA: TGTGCCAGCAGCTTAGGAGGCGGGCGATTCAATGAGCAGTTCTTC
J gene: TRBJ1-3; V gene: TRBV7-8; D gene: -; CDR3 protein: CASSTDRSSGNTIYF; CDR3 DNA: TGTGCCAGCAGCACCGACAGAAGCTCTGGAAACACCATATATTTT
J gene: TRBJ2-7; V gene: TRBV29-1; D gene: -; CDR3 protein: CSGTQEHEQYF; CDR3 DNA: TGCAGCGGGACACAAGAACACGAGCAGTACTTC
J gene: TRBJ1-4; V gene: TRBV19; D gene: -; CDR3 protein: CASSLGEKLFF; CDR3 DNA: TGTGCCAGTAGTTTGGGTGAAAAACTGTTTTTT
J gene: TRBJ2-5; V gene: TRBV5-4; D gene: -; CDR3 protein: CASSLWGVQETQYF; CDR3 DNA: TGTGCCAGCAGCTTGTGGGGCGTACAAGAGACCCAGTACTTC
J gene: TRBJ2-7; V gene: TRBV2; D gene: TRBD1; CDR3 protein: CASRRTGRGEQYF; CDR3 DNA: TGTGCCAGCAGGAGGACAGGGCGTGGCGAGCAGTACTTC
J gene: TRBJ2-7; V gene: TRBV3-1/TRBV3-2; D gene: TRBD2; CDR3 protein: CASSQGVAGGYLSYEQYF; CDR3 DNA: TGTGCCAGCAGCCAAGGGGTAGCGGGGGGGTACCTCTCCTACGAGCAGTACTTC
J gene: TRBJ1-3; V gene: TRBV4-1; D gene: -; CDR3 protein: CASSNRQRSLWGFGNTIYF; CDR3 DNA: TGCGCCAGCAGCAACCGACAGAGGTCTCTCTGGGGGTTTGGAAACACCATATATTTT
J gene: TRBJ1-2; V gene: TRBV4-2; D gene: -; CDR3 protein: CASSQSDSDYGYTF; CDR3 DNA: TGTGCCAGCAGCCAATCAGACAGCGACTATGGCTACACCTTC
J gene: TRBJ1-1; V gene: TRBV6-5; D gene: -; CDR3 protein: CASSWGQQVNTEAFF; CDR3 DNA: TGTGCCAGCAGTTGGGGGCAGCAAGTTAACACTGAAGCTTTCTTT